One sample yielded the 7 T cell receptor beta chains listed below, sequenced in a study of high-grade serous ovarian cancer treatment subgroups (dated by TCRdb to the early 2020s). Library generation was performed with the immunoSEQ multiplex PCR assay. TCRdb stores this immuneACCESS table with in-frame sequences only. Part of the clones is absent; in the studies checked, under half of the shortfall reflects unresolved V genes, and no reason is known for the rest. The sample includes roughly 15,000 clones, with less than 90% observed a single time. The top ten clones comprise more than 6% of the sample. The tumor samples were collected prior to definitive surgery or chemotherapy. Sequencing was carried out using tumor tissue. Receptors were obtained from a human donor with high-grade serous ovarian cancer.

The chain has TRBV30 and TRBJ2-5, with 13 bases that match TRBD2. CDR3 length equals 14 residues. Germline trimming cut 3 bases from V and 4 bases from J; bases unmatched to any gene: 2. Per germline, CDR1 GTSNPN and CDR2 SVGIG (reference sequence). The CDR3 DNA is TGTGCCTGGAGAACTAGCGGGGGGGGAGAGACCCAGTACTTC. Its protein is CAWRTSGGGETQYF.

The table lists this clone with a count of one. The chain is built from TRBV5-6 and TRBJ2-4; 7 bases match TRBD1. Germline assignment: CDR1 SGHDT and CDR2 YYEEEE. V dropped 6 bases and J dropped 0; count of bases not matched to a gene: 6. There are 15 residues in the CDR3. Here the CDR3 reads CASTRQGLAKNIQYF. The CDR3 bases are TGTGCCAGCACCCGACAGGGCCTAGCCAAAAACATTCAGTACTTC.

The CDR3 is CASRPQGARGNYGYTF. As DNA, the CDR3 is TGTGCCAGCAGACCGCAGGGGGCGCGGGGAAACTATGGCTACACCTTC. The rearrangement joins TRBV28 to TRBJ1-2; 8 bases are shared with TRBD1. CDR1 and CDR2 from the germline V gene are MDHEN and SYDVKM. V lost 6 bases to trimming and J lost 2 bases; unmatched junction nucleotides: 11. The CDR3 loop spans 16 amino acids.

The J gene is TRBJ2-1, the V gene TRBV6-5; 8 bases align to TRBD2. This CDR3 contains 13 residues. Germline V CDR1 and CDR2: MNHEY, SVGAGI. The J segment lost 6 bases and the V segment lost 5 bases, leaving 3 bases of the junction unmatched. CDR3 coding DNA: TGTGCCAGCAGTCGGGGGGGAGGCAATGAGCAGTTCTTC. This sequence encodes CASSRGGGNEQFF.

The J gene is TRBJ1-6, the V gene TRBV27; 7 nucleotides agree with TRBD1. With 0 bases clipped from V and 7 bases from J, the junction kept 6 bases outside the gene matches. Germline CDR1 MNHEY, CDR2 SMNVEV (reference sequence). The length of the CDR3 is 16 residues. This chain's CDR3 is CASSLSGTAPNSPLHF. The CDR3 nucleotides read TGTGCCAGCAGTTTATCCGGGACAGCACCAAATTCACCCCTCCACTTT.

CDR3 coding DNA: TGTGCCAGCAGCAAAGCAGGTCCCCTCTCCTACGAGCAGTACTTC. Translating it yields CASSKAGPLSYEQYF. The chain employs TRBV7-9 and TRBJ2-5; D unresolved. The assigned J gene may be wrong: the sequence end matches TRBJ2-7 better. Germline V gives CDR1 SEHNR, CDR2 FQNEAQ (reference sequence). CDR3 length equals 15 residues.

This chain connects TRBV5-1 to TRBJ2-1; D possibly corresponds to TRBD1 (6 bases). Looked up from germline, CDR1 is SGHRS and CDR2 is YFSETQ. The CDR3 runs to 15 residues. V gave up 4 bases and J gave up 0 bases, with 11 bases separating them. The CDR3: CASSLQGSSYNEQFF. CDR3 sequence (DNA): TGCGCCAGCAGCCTCCAGGGGAGCTCCTACAATGAGCAGTTCTTC.